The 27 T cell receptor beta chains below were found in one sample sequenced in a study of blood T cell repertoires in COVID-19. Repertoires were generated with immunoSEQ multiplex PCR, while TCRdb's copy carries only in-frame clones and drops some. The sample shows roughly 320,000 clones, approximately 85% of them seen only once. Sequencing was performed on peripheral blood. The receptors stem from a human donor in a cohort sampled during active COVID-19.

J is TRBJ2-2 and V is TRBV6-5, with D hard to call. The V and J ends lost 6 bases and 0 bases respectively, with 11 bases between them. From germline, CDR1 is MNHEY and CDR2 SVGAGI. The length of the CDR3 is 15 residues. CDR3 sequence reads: CASRASSSNTGELFF. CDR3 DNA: TGTGCCAGCAGAGCGAGTAGCTCGAACACCGGGGAGCTGTTTTTT.

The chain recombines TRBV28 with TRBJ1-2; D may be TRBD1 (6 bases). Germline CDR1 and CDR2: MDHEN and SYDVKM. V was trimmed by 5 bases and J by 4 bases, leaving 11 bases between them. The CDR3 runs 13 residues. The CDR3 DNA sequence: TGTGCCAGCAGTGAAACAGGGTTCTATGGCTACACCTTC. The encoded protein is CASSETGFYGYTF.

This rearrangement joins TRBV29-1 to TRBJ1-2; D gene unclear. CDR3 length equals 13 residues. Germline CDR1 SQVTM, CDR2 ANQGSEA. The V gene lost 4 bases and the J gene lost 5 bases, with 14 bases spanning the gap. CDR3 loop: CSVAPRSLYGYTF. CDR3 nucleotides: TGCAGCGTTGCCCCTAGATCCTTATATGGCTACACCTTC. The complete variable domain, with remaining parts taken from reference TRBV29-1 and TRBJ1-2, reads SAVISQKPSRDICQRGTSLTIQCQVDSQVTMMFWYRQQPGQSLTLIATANQGSEATYESGFVIDKFPISRPNLTFSTLTVSNMSPEDSSIYLCSVAPRSLYGYTFGSGTRLTVV.

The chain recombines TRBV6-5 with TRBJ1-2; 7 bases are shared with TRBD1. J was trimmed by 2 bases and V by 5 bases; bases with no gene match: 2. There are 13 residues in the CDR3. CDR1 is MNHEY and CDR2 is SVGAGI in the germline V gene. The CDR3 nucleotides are TGTGCCAGCAGTCCGACAGGGAACTATGGCTACACCTTC. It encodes CASSPTGNYGYTF.

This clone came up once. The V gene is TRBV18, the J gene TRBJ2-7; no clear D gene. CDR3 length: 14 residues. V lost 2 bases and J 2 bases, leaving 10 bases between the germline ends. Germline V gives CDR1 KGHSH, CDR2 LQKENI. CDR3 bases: TGTGCCAGCTCACCAGGGCTTTCTACCTACGAGCAGTACTTC. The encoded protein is CASSPGLSTYEQYF. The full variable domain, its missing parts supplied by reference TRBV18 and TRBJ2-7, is NAGVMQNPRHLVRRRGQEARLRCSPMKGHSHVYWYRQLPEEGLKFMVYLQKENIIDESGMPKERFSAEFPKEGPSILRIQQVVRGDSAAYFCASSPGLSTYEQYFGPGTRLTVT.

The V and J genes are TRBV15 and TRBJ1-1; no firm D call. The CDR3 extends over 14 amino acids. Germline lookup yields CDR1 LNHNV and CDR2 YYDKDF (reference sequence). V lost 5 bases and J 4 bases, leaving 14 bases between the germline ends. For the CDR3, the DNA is TGTGCCACCAGCGGCCCGCCTAGCCTCACTGAAGCTTTCTTT. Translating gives CATSGPPSLTEAFF.

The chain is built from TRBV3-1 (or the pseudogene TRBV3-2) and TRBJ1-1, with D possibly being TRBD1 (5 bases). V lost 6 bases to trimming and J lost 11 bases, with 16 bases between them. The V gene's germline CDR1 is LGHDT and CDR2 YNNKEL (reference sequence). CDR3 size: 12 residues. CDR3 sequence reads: CASSQSRVSAFF. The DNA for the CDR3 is TGTGCCAGCAGTCAATCCAGGGTATCGGCTTTCTTT.

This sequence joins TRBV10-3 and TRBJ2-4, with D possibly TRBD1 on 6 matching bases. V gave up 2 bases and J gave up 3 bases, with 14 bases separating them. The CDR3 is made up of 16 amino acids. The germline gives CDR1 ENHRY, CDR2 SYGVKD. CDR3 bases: TGTGCCATCAGTGAGGGGCAGGGGAATGTCAAAAACATTCAGTACTTC. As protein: CAISEGQGNVKNIQYF.

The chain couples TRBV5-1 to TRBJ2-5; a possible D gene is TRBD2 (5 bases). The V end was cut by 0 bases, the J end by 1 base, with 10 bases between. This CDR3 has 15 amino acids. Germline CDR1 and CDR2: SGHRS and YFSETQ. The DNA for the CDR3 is TGCGCCAGCAGCTTGGTGGCTAGCACCCAAGAGACCCAGTACTTC. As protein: CASSLVASTQETQYF.

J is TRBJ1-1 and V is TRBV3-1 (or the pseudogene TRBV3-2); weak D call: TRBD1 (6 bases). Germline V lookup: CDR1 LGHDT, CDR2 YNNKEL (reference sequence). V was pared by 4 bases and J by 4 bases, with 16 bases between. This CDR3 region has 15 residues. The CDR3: CASSLTGIVGTEAFF. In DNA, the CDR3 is TGTGCCAGCAGCCTTACAGGGATCGTGGGCACTGAAGCTTTCTTT.

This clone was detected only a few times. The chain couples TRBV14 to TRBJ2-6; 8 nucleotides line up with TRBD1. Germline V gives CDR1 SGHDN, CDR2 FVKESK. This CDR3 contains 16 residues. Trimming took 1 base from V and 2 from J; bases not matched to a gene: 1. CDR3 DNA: TGTGCCAGCAGCCAAGCAGGGGGCGCTGGGGCCAACGTCCTGACTTTC. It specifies CASSQAGGAGANVLTF.

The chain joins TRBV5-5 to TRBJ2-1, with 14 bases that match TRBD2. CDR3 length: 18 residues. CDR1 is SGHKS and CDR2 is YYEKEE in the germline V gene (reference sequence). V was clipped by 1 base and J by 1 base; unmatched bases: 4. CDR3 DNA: TGTGCCAGCAGCTTGCGACTAGCGGGGGGGCTTTCCTACAATGAGCAGTTCTTC. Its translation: CASSLRLAGGLSYNEQFF.

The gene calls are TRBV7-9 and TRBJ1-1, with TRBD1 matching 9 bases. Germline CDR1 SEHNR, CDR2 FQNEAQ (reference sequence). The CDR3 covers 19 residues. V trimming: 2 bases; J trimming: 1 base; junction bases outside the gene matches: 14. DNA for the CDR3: TGTGCCAGCAGCTTACGGGGGTACAGGGACAGGGACCAGAACACTGAAGCTTTCTTT. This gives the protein CASSLRGYRDRDQNTEAFF.

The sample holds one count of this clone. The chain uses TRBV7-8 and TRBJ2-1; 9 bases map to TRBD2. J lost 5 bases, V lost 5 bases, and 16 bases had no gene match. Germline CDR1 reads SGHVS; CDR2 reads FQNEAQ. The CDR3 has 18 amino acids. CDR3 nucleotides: TGTGCCAGCAGCGTTAGAGAAAGCGGGGGGCTTTCCCACAATGAGCAGTTCTTC. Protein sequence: CASSVRESGGLSHNEQFF.

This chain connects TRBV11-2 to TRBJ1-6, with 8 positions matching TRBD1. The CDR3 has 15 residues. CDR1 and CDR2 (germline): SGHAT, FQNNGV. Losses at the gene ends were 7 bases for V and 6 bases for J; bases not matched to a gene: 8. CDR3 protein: CASTLRTGPNSPLHF. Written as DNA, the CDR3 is TGTGCCAGCACCTTGCGGACAGGGCCTAATTCACCCCTCCACTTT.

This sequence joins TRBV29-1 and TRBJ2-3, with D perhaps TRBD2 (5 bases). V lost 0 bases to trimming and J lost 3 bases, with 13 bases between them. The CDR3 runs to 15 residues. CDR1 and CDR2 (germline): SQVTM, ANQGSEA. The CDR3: CSVEDRRLATDTQYF. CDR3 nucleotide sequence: TGCAGCGTTGAAGATCGGAGGCTAGCTACAGATACGCAGTATTTT.

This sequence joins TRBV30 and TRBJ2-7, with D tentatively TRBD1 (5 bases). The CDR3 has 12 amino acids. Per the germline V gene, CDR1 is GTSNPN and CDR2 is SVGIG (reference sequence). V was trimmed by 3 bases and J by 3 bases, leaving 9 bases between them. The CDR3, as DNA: TGTGCCTGGAGGACAGTAAACTACGAGCAGTACTTC. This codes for CAWRTVNYEQYF.

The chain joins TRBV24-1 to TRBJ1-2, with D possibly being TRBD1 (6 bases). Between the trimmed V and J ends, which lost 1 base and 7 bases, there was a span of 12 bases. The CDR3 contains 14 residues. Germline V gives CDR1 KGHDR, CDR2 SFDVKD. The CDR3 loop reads CATSDFRTVGGYTF. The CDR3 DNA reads TGTGCCACCAGTGATTTCCGGACAGTCGGTGGCTACACCTTC.

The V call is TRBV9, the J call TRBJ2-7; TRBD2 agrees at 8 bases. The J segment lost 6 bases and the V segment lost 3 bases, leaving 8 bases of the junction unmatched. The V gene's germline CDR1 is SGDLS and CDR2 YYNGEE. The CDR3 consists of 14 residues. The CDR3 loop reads CASSGGLETGEQYF. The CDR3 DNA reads TGTGCCAGCAGCGGGGGACTAGAGACGGGCGAGCAGTACTTC.

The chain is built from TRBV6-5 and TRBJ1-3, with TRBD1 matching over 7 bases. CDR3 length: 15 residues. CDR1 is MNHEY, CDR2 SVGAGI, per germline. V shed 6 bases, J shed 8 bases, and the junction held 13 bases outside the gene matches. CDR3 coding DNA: TGTGCCAGCAGAAAAGACAGGGTCGGAGGTTACACCATATATTTT. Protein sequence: CASRKDRVGGYTIYF.

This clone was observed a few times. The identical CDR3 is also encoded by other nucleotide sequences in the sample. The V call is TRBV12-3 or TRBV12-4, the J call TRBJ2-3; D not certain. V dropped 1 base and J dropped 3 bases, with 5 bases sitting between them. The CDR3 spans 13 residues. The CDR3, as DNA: TGTGCCAGCAGTTTAGATAGAACAGATACGCAGTATTTT. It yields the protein CASSLDRTDTQYF.

The CDR3 DNA reads as TGTGCCACGACGGACAGATACAATGAGCAGTTCTTC. This translates into CATTDRYNEQFF. This sequence joins TRBV24-1 and TRBJ2-1, with D possibly TRBD1 on 6 matching bases. The CDR3 runs 12 residues. Germline V gives CDR1 KGHDR, CDR2 SFDVKD. The V and J ends lost 10 bases and 4 bases respectively, with 10 bases between them.

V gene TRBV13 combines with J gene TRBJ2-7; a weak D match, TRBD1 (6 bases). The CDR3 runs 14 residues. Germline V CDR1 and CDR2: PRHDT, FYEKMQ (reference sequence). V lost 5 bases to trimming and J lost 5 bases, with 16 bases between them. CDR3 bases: TGTGCCAGCAGCCCAAGGCCGGACAGCCACGAGCAGTACTTC. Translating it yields CASSPRPDSHEQYF. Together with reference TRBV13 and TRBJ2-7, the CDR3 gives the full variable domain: AAGVIQSPRHLIKEKRETATLKCYPIPRHDTVYWYQQGPGQDPQFLISFYEKMQSDKGSIPDRFSAQQFSDYHSELNMSSLELGDSALYFCASSPRPDSHEQYFGPGTRLTVT.

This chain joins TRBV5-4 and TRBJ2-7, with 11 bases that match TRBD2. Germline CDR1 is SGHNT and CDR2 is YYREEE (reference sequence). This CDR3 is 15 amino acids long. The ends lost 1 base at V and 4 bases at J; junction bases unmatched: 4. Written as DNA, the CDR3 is TGTGCCAGCAGCTTGATAGCGGGGGGGGTGTACGAGCAGTACTTC. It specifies CASSLIAGGVYEQYF.

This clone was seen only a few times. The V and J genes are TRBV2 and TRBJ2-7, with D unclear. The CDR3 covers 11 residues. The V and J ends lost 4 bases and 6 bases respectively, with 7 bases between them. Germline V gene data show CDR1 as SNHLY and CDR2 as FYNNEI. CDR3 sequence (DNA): TGTGCCAGCAGTGTGGGCGCCGAGCAGTACTTC. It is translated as CASSVGAEQYF.

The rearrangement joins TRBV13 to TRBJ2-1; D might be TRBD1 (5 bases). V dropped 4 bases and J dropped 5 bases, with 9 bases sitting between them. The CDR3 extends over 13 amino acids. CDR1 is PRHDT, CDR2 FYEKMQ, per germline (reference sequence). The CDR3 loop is CASSSRVDNEQFF. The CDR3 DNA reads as TGTGCCAGCAGCTCCAGGGTGGACAATGAGCAGTTCTTC.

CDR3 DNA sequence: TGTGCCAGCAGCTTAGCGACCGGGACATCGAGTTCACCCCTCCACTTT. Residues: CASSLATGTSSSPLHF. This rearrangement joins TRBV7-9 to TRBJ1-6, with a possible D match to TRBD1 (6 bases). Trimming cost V 0 bases and J 9 bases, with 15 bases left between them. This CDR3 has 16 residues. In germline, CDR1 is SEHNR, CDR2 FQNEAQ (reference sequence).